This T cell receptor beta chain appears in the sequencing data of a study of identical twins. Healthy Caucasian donors formed the entire cohort. Overall study results and limits: Carriage of fewer insertions was seen in abundant cord blood beta clonotypes, whereas memory repertoires showed none. Not following the same donors, the study drew its conclusions from cross-sectional statistical analysis. Out-of-frame TCR alpha sharing observed in monozygotic twins exceeded model estimates.

In this sample, this clonotype turned up many times. The antigen is not known. TCRdb fed the 5' RACE reads into MiXCR, producing one record per CDR3 protein. This repertoire shows 280,000 or so distinct CDR3 sequences, roughly 8.6% found once; its top ten account for less than 2.5%. These data were likewise used in another study, on yellow fever vaccine responses in identical twins.

The sequence was obtained from a woman in her late teens or twenties in good health. Source material: memory (CD45RO+) T cells sorted from blood.

Written as DNA, the CDR3 is TGTGCCAGCAGTTTTTCGGGAGATACCTCCTACGAGCAGTACTTC. This gives the protein CASSFSGDTSYEQYF. The gene calls are TRBV12-3 or TRBV12-4 and TRBJ2-7; TRBD2 is a possible D gene (6 bases). CDR3 length equals 15 residues. Trimming left V 3 bases short and J 0 bases short, with 12 bases between.